This TCR beta chain was identified during a study of blood T cell repertoires in COVID-19. Study-level information: Donors in the United States, Italy and Spain gave samples during acute or convalescent COVID-19.

This table comes from immunoSEQ multiplex PCR, and its TCRdb copy is limited to in-frame clones, with some not included. Of 390,000 or so clones in the sample, around 87% were seen once. The CDR3 contains 18 residues. V lost 2 bases to trimming and J lost 6 bases; unmatched junction nucleotides: 8. Germline-derived CDR1 and CDR2 are SGHAT and FQNNGV. Cohorts were assigned according to the clinical history that participants reported. Sample: PBMCs or T cells enriched from blood (not recorded which). The clonotype originates from a woman aged 45-65 years who had recovered from COVID-19. This chain uses TRBV11-2 with TRBJ1-6, with 12 bases fitting TRBD1. DNA of the CDR3: TGTGCCAGCAGCTTATATGGGACAGGGGGCCCCCCTAATTCACCCCTCCACTTT. It is translated as CASSLYGTGGPPNSPLHF.